The 10 T cell receptor beta chains below were found in one sample sequenced in a study of shared clonotypes between healthy human individuals. Measured with immunoSEQ multiplex PCR; TCRdb has only the in-frame clones, and not every one. Of more than 400,000 clones listed, roughly 80% were seen once; the top ten hold 12%. The sequenced sample was PBMCs. The receptor source for this set is a woman aged 40 to 50 in good health. Some clones in this sample may be carry-over from other donors' samples.

The chain uses TRBV15 and TRBJ2-5; D gene uncertain. This CDR3 contains 13 residues. Trimming pared 1 base from V and 4 bases from J, leaving 7 bases between. From germline, CDR1 is LNHNV and CDR2 YYDKDF (reference sequence). CDR3 DNA: TGTGCCACCAGCAGAGTCCCCATAGAGACCCAGTACTTC. The encoded protein is CATSRVPIETQYF.

Turning to this clone: A read error likely explains this, since a far larger clone differs by one base. The chain couples TRBV4-1 to TRBJ2-5; TRBD1 agrees at 10 bases. This CDR3 is 16 amino acids long. Germline loops: CDR1 MGHRA, CDR2 YSYEKL. The CDR3 is CASSQDGTGVAEIQYF. The CDR3 DNA is TGCGCCAGCAGCCAAGATGGGACAGGGGTGGCGGAGATCCAGTACTTC.

About this clone itself: Its ends do not fully match the called genes, so a read error is possible. J is TRBJ1-5 and V is TRBV6-1; D possibly corresponds to TRBD1 (5 bases). In germline, CDR1 is MNHNS, CDR2 SASEGT. This CDR3 region has 12 residues. CDR3 sequence: CASSEATFFGTF. CDR3 nucleotides: TGTGCCAGCAGTGAAGCAACTTTTTTTGGGACCTTT.

This clone came up a few times. This chain uses TRBV5-4 with TRBJ2-5, with 12 bases identical to TRBD2. V was pared by 4 bases and J by 2 bases, with 12 bases of the junction left unmatched. The V gene's germline CDR1 is SGHNT and CDR2 YYREEE (reference sequence). The CDR3 totals 18 residues. The CDR3 DNA reads as TGTGCCAGCAGCAGGGGGACTAGCGGGCCCCAAAGTCAAGAGACCCAGTACTTC. It yields the protein CASSRGTSGPQSQETQYF.

This CDR3 is CASSLVAGTPEAFF. Written as DNA, the CDR3 is TGCGCCAGCAGCTTGGTTGCTGGCACCCCTGAAGCTTTCTTT. V and J are TRBV5-1 and TRBJ1-1; no reliable D call. With 0 bases removed from V and 6 bases from J, the gap between germline ends came to 12 bases. Germline values: CDR1 SGHRS, CDR2 YFSETQ. The CDR3 spans 14 residues.

The chain couples TRBV7-9 to TRBJ1-4; D unresolved. CDR1 SEHNR and CDR2 FQNEAQ come from the germline V gene (reference sequence). The V gene lost 1 base and the J gene lost 1 base, with 7 bases spanning the gap. The CDR3 is 15 amino acids. CDR3 sequence: CASSLEGGTNEKLFF. CDR3 bases: TGTGCCAGCAGCTTAGAGGGCGGAACTAATGAAAAACTGTTTTTT.

This clone is a singleton in its sample. The genes are TRBV18 and TRBJ1-3; possible D gene TRBD1, 5 bases. Trimming pared 3 bases from V and 2 bases from J, leaving 5 bases between. Per the germline V gene, CDR1 is KGHSH and CDR2 is LQKENI. This CDR3 comprises 13 residues. CDR3 sequence (DNA): TGTGCCAGCTCACCGACAGCTGGAAACACCATATATTTT. Encoded protein: CASSPTAGNTIYF.

This clone was detected only once. V is TRBV28 and J is TRBJ2-1; TRBD1 is a possible D gene (5 bases). The V end lost 0 bases, the J end lost 5 bases, and 8 bases lay between the germline ends. Germline V gene lookup returns CDR1 MDHEN and CDR2 SYDVKM. The CDR3 consists of 14 residues. CDR3 protein: CASSLWDINNEQFF. The DNA for the CDR3 is TGTGCCAGCAGTTTATGGGACATCAACAATGAGCAGTTCTTC. Looking up the rest from reference TRBV28 and TRBJ2-1 gives the full variable domain: DVKVTQSSRYLVKRTGEKVFLECVQDMDHENMFWYRQDPGLGLRLIYFSYDVKMKEKGDIPEGYSVSREKKERFSLILESASTNQTSMYLCASSLWDINNEQFFGPGTRLTVL.

The chain employs TRBV28 and TRBJ2-7; 7 positions agree with TRBD1. J gave up 5 bases and V 5 bases, and 12 bases lay outside the gene matches. Germline V gene lookup returns CDR1 MDHEN and CDR2 SYDVKM. This CDR3 spans 15 amino acids. CDR3 nucleotide sequence: TGTGCCAGCAGTCCGACGGACAGGCTCATGAACGAGCAGTACTTC. Translating gives CASSPTDRLMNEQYF.

The DNA for the CDR3 is TGTGCCTGGAGTGTACGGTGGGCTAGCGGGAGGGGGCTCAATGAGCAGTTCTTC. Translation gives CAWSVRWASGRGLNEQFF. The J gene is TRBJ2-1, the V gene TRBV30, with 12 bases fitting TRBD2. The CDR3 length is 18 residues. The germline CDR1 and CDR2 sequences are GTSNPN and SVGIG (reference sequence). V trimming: 0 bases; J trimming: 6 bases; junction bases outside the gene matches: 12.